This entry features one T cell receptor (beta chain) sequence. There is no known antigen for this receptor. At one of its ends the junction is not consistent with the germline gene, which may arise from a read error. The CDR3 sequence holds 15 residues, the cysteine and phenylalanine included. Only the CDR3 DNA is retained, 45 bases long and in frame from the first base. CDR1 SEHNR and CDR2 FQNEAQ were looked up in the germline V gene (reference sequence). The sample originates from a study of CD8+ T cells in alopecia areata (dated by TCRdb to 2017 to 2018). At the level of the whole study: Treated patients were enrolled in an open-label pilot trial of oral tofacitinib at 5 to 10 mg twice daily for moderate-to-severe alopecia areata. Patients stayed on tofacitinib for 6 to 18 months and then had 6 months of follow-up off drug so that delayed response and recurrence could be assessed. To study T cell clonal expansion in alopecia areata, the researchers applied high-throughput TCRbeta sequencing to both the C3H/HeJ mouse model and human patients. Scalp tissue and sorted CD4+ and CD8+ peripheral blood T cells from patchy and totalis/universalis alopecia areata patients and from healthy controls were covered by human TCRbeta sequencing. Tofacitinib-treated patients had biopsies at baseline and at 4 and 24 weeks of treatment, with a later scalp biopsy in several patients. Clonality in the scalp was compared among normal scalp (n=4), patchy alopecia areata scalp (n=8), and alopecia totalis/universalis scalp (n=8). RNA came from the PAXgene miRNA kit for fixed scalp, the miRNeasy kit for PBMCs, and the RNeasy kit for mouse skin. TCRbeta CDR3 regions were amplified by immunoSEQ multiplex PCR using 35 Vbeta forward and 13 Jbeta reverse primers. Here is what the overall study found, with its caveats: Resident alphabeta T cells in normal human skin are also sequenced, complicating scalp TCR repertoire analysis, unlike mouse skin dominated by gammadelta T cells. Lesional scalp, especially in alopecia totalis/universalis, showed higher clonality and more expanded CD8+ clones than normal scalp, suggesting antigenic drive. Compared with mice, TCR sequences shared between patients were less clear, possibly partly because of HLA diversity across the patient population.

The method behind the library was the immunoSEQ multiplex PCR assay. RNA was extracted from all samples and reverse transcribed into cDNA as template for TCR sequencing. First-strand cDNA was synthesized using SuperScript III with a 2:1 mix of oligo-dT and random hexamers. A synthetic immune receptor repertoire was used to assess amplification bias, and residual bias was removed computationally. As for the authors' bioinformatics: Raw reads were preprocessed to remove errors, and CDR3 was defined according to IMGT conventions as the region from the conserved cysteine to phenylalanine. Clonality was computed as 1 minus the Shannon entropy, with the entropy normalized by log2 of the number of productive unique TCRs. Scalp TCRbeta sequences were cross-referenced with sorted blood CD4 and CD8 repertoires so that the CD4 or CD8 identity of scalp clones could be inferred. As stored in TCRdb, this immuneACCESS dataset retains in-frame rearrangements with V and J assigned. A fraction of the clones does not appear; measured against another copy, unresolved V genes explain less than half of the discrepancy, and the remainder lacks a known reason. V, J and clone size derive from that table, while D and trimming were established from the DNA sequence. This sample has approximately 180,000 clones in its table, and around 64% of those were observed once. Roughly 11% of the sample goes to the ten largest clones.

This sample's time point label indicates: baseline before oral tofacitinib. From alopecia areata patients, peripheral blood was collected along with lesional scalp punch biopsies. PBMCs were separated by density centrifugation and stained for CD3, CD4 and CD8, after which CD4+ and CD8+ T cells were sorted on a FACSAria. The sample here was CD8+ T cells sorted from blood, taken at week 0. This sequence originates from a human donor with alopecia areata. The V gene is TRBV7-9 and the J gene is TRBJ2-5; TRBD1 fits 9 bases in the junction. The DNA reads as follows: TGTGCCAGCCAACGGGACAGGGAACCGAAAGAGGCCCAGTACTTC. Its amino acids are CASQRDREPKEAQYF.